The following is a T cell receptor beta chain sequence with its context. This sample was included in a study of blood T cell repertoires in COVID-19. The CDR3 is 13 amino acids. Trimming pared 1 base from V and 7 bases from J, leaving 11 bases between. The V gene's germline CDR1 is GTSNPN and CDR2 SVGIG (reference sequence). Authors' data handling: Amplification of reference gene primers was used by the study to estimate nucleated cell counts. Using immunoSEQ multiplex PCR, the repertoire was profiled, and TCRdb retains in-frame clones only, with some absent. V and J calls and clone size follow that table, whereas D and trimming were derived from the DNA. The sample holds approximately 240,000 clones; 75% to 85% are singletons and the top ten take over 4.5%.

The receptor was derived from a human donor in a cohort sampled during active COVID-19. Sequencing used peripheral blood. The rearrangement joins TRBV30 to TRBJ1-5; no definite D call. The CDR3 spells CAWSERTVQPQHF. The CDR3 DNA sequence: TGTGCCTGGAGTGAACGGACTGTGCAGCCCCAGCATTTT.